This T cell receptor beta chain emerged from a study of radiotherapy plus CTLA-4 blockade in lung cancer. The table came from immunoSEQ multiplex PCR; TCRdb's copy has only in-frame clones and leaves some out. This table has around 90,000 clones, about four fifths appearing once. After removal of 0 bases from V and 3 bases from J, the junction contained 25 bases not matched to a gene. Germline V gene lookup returns CDR1 LGHNT and CDR2 FRNRAP. This CDR3 is 22 amino acids long. The sequencing used peripheral blood, collected from a patient treated with radiotherapy plus ipilimumab. This chain connects TRBV12-5 to TRBJ1-1, with TRBD1 identical over 7 bases. This TCR was sampled from a human donor with non-small cell lung cancer who had stable disease on radiotherapy plus ipilimumab. This CDR3 is CASGLVIETSLTTGRSHTEAFF. The CDR3 DNA follows: TGTGCTAGTGGTTTGGTAATCGAGACTAGCCTTACGACAGGGAGGTCCCACACTGAAGCTTTCTTT.